The present TCR beta chain was sequenced within a study of shared clonotypes between healthy human individuals. The assay used deep level. Only in-frame clones appear in the TCRdb table, and some are missing; sequencing was by immunoSEQ multiplex PCR. In the table there are over 800,000 clones, more than 85% of which are singletons. Selected positively for CCR7 and CD45RO-negative, naive CD8 cells excluded terminally differentiated effector memory CD45RA+ cells. Healthy HIV-negative adults with no recent acute infections or vaccinations were recruited as donors. The donors, all of them Caucasian adults, lived in Nashville, Tennessee. Study-level findings and limits: Non-shared clonotypes showed lower generation probabilities than clonotypes common to all four donors.

The CDR3 spans 15 residues. CDR1 is SGDLS, CDR2 YYNGEE, per germline. V lost 4 bases to trimming and J lost 1 base, with 14 bases between them. Concerning this clone: Its antigen is still unknown.

This TCR came from a man aged 25-45 years in good health. The chain has TRBV9 and TRBJ2-5, with D tentatively TRBD2 (6 bases). Sequences were obtained from naive CD8+ T cells sorted from blood. As DNA, the CDR3 is TGTGCCAGCAGCTCCGGACTAATTCCCCAAGAGACCCAGTACTTC. Translated, it gives CASSSGLIPQETQYF.